Following are 15 T cell receptor beta chains from one sample sequenced in a study of T-cell reconstitution after alpha-beta-depleted transplantation in children. This sample's TCRbeta library carried unique molecular identifier barcodes. Via MiXCR, TCRdb re-called the PCR reads, giving one row per CDR3 protein. The repertoire holds about 270,000 distinct CDR3 sequences, approximately 9.8% seen once, with 9.5% to 13% in the top ten. The sample consisted of PBMCs from the stem cell graft donor, taken from the stem cell graft. The receptors were sampled from a human donor who donated a stem cell graft to a child with SCID.

The chain uses TRBV4-1 and TRBJ1-1; possible D gene TRBD1, 5 bases. V lost 1 base, J lost 8 bases, and 17 bases lay in between. The germline V gene encodes CDR1 MGHRA and CDR2 YSYEKL. The CDR3 is made up of 15 amino acids. CDR3 amino acids: CASSQGPGTSVEAFF. In DNA, the CDR3 is TGCGCCAGCAGCCAAGGACCCGGGACTTCCGTCGAAGCTTTCTTT.

The chain links TRBV20-1 to TRBJ2-2, with a tentative D call TRBD2 (6 bases). The CDR3 runs to 14 residues. CDR1 and CDR2 (germline): DFQATT, SNEGSKA (reference sequence). CDR3 nucleotide sequence: TGCAGAAATCCGGGACTCTTGAACACCGGGGAGCTGTTTTTT. Residues: CRNPGLLNTGELFF.

The table lists this clonotype with many counts. This chain connects TRBV10-3 to TRBJ2-1; D is unresolved. The CDR3 is 13 amino acids. V was pared by 7 bases and J by 5 bases, with 12 bases between. Germline CDR1 reads ENHRY; CDR2 reads SYGVKD. The CDR3 region has the DNA TGTGCCATCATTGGCGAAGAAAACAATGAGCAGTTCTTC. As protein: CAIIGEENNEQFF.

The V call is TRBV12-3 or TRBV12-4, the J call TRBJ2-3; D could derive from TRBD1 or TRBD2 (6 bases each). V gave up 7 bases and J gave up 0 bases, with 14 bases separating them. This CDR3 is 15 amino acids long. The CDR3, as DNA: TGTGCCAGCACGGGGGCGGTATCTAGCACAGATACGCAGTATTTT. Translated, it gives CASTGAVSSTDTQYF.

Concerning this clonotype: Sequence at one end of the junction differs from germline and may be a read error. The chain has TRBV6-4 and TRBJ1-2; D ambiguous. Germline CDR1 is MRHNA and CDR2 is SNTAGT. This CDR3 comprises 15 residues. This chain's CDR3 is CASIAVRYPRVQLDF. The CDR3 DNA reads as TGTGCCAGCATCGCCGTGAGATACCCTAGGGTTCAGCTGGACTTC.

This clonotype was seen ten or more times. V usage is TRBV27 and J usage is TRBJ2-3; D is ambiguous. The CDR3 consists of 15 residues. V dropped 7 bases and J dropped 2 bases, with 16 bases sitting between them. Germline CDR1 reads MNHEY; CDR2 reads SMNVEV (reference sequence). This CDR3 reads CASILRGPNTDTQYF. The CDR3 region has the DNA TGTGCCAGCATTCTCCGTGGGCCTAACACAGATACGCAGTATTTT.

In its sample, this clonotype was seen a few times. The J gene is TRBJ2-3, the V gene TRBV21-1. TRBV21-1 is recorded as a pseudogene. The CDR3 length is 18 residues. The CDR3 loop is CASSKDPQGVWGTDTQYF. The CDR3 region has the DNA TGTGCCAGCAGCAAAGATCCACAAGGAGTATGGGGCACAGATACGCAGTATTTT.

This clonotype appeared once. This chain links TRBV19 with TRBJ2-1; D gene unclear. The V end lost 7 bases, the J end lost 5 bases, and 12 bases lay between the germline ends. The CDR3 runs to 13 residues. Germline V gene data show CDR1 as LNHDA and CDR2 as SQIVND (reference sequence). The CDR3 protein is CASTPGPHNEQFF. The DNA of the CDR3 is TGTGCCAGTACCCCCGGGCCCCACAATGAGCAGTTCTTC.

V usage is TRBV20-1 and J usage is TRBJ2-7; 8 bases map to TRBD1. The germline V gene encodes CDR1 DFQATT and CDR2 SNEGSKA (reference sequence). The CDR3 is 13 amino acids. V shed 7 bases, J shed 1 base, and the junction held 6 bases outside the gene matches. This CDR3 reads CSGTTGVSYEQYF. CDR3 sequence (DNA): TGCAGTGGAACGACAGGGGTGTCCTACGAGCAGTACTTC.

This clonotype came up a few times. This sequence joins TRBV5-1 and TRBJ2-7; D perhaps matches TRBD2 (6 bases). The CDR3 runs 14 residues. Trimming pared 4 bases from V and 4 bases from J, leaving 15 bases between. Germline CDR1 reads SGHRS; CDR2 reads YFSETQ. The CDR3 DNA is TGCGCCAGCAGCATTGGCGCGGGGCTGTACGAGCAGTACTTC. Translation gives CASSIGAGLYEQYF.

On this clonotype: At one of its ends the junction is not consistent with the germline gene, which may arise from a read error. The gene calls are TRBV10-3 and TRBJ1-1; D not resolved. The CDR3 sequence is 14 residues long. Germline V CDR1 and CDR2: ENHRY, SYGVKD. This chain's CDR3 is CAIRDPGLKTEAFF. CDR3 coding DNA: TGTGCCATCAGGGACCCGGGCCTGAAGACTGAAGCTTTCTTT.

Only a few counts were recorded for this clonotype. The V call is TRBV14, the J call TRBJ2-2; perhaps TRBD1 as D (5 bases). The CDR3 has 13 amino acids. Germline V gene lookup returns CDR1 SGHDN and CDR2 FVKESK. The V end was cut by 3 bases, the J end by 6 bases, with 8 bases between. Here the CDR3 reads CASSQDIPGELFF. For the CDR3, the DNA is TGTGCCAGCAGCCAGGACATACCCGGGGAGCTGTTTTTT.

This clonotype has only a few counts. The rearrangement uses TRBV7-9 and TRBJ1-2; 9 nucleotides line up with TRBD1. The germline V gene has CDR1 SEHNR and CDR2 FQNEAQ (reference sequence). This CDR3 is 15 amino acids long. Trimming took 5 bases from V and 4 from J; bases not matched to a gene: 8. The CDR3, as DNA: TGTGCCAGCAGCGAAACGGGACAGGGACCCTATGGCTACACCTTC. Translating it yields CASSETGQGPYGYTF.

This chain joins TRBV5-1 and TRBJ2-3; 9 bases fit TRBD1. Germline-derived CDR1 and CDR2 are SGHRS and YFSETQ. This CDR3 is 14 amino acids long. Losses at the gene ends were 3 bases for V and 5 bases for J; bases not matched to a gene: 4. CDR3 bases: TGCGCCAGCAGCTCGGACAGGGGAATAGATACGCAGTATTTT. Encoded protein: CASSSDRGIDTQYF.

This clonotype was detected a few times. The J gene is TRBJ1-2, the V gene TRBV4-2; tentatively, D is TRBD1 (5 bases). Trimming cost V 0 bases and J 8 bases, with 16 bases left between them. The CDR3 contains 15 residues. In germline, CDR1 is LGHNA, CDR2 YNFKEQ. CDR3 residues: CASSQEGTGAWGYTF. As DNA, the CDR3 is TGTGCCAGCAGCCAAGAAGGGACCGGGGCTTGGGGCTACACCTTC.